This T cell receptor (beta chain) was recovered during a study of cytomegalovirus exposure and HLA in healthy donors. General study results and limits: In vitro experiments confirmed that three CMV-associated chains were specific for CMV antigens. An analysis that was carried out later associated some 17,000 TCR beta sequences with HLA alleles at 0.05 false discovery rate. Overall, around 160 TCR beta chains were annotated as cytomegalovirus-associated.

A multiplex PCR was run with 60 Vbeta primers and 13 Jbeta primers. Some clones are missing from TCRdb's copy, which holds only in-frame ones; the method was immunoSEQ multiplex PCR. The top ten hold about 13% of the sample, which has over 150,000 clones, 70% to 80% seen once. On this clone itself: Its matching antigen is unknown.

V dropped 1 base and J dropped 1; count of bases not matched to a gene: 2. The CDR3 sequence is 15 residues long. CDR1 is SGHRS and CDR2 is YFSETQ in the germline V gene. Although they were nominally healthy when sampled, donors likely had unrecorded immune exposures. The sequencing sample was made of PBMCs. The rearrangement joins TRBV5-1 to TRBJ2-3, with 8 positions matching TRBD2. The receptor comes from a man aged 25-45 years in good health and CMV-seropositive. CDR3 region: CASSLMTSGTDTQYF. CDR3 DNA sequence: TGCGCCAGCAGCTTGATGACTAGCGGCACAGATACGCAGTATTTT.